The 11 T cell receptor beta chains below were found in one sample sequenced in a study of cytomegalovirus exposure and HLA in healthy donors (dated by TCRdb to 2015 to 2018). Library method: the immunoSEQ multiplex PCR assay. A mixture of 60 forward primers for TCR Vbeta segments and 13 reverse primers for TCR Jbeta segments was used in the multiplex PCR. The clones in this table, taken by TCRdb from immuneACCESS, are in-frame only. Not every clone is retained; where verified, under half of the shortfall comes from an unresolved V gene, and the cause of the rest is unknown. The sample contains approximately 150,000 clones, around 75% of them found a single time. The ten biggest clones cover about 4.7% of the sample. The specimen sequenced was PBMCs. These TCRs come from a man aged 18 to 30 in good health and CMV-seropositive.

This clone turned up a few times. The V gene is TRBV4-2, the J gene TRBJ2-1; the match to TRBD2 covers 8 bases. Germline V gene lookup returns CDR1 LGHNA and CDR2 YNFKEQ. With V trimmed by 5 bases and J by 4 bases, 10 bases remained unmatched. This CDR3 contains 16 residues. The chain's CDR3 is CASSDIRGGRYNEQFF. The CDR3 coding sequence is TGTGCCAGCAGCGATATTCGGGGGGGCCGATACAATGAGCAGTTCTTC.

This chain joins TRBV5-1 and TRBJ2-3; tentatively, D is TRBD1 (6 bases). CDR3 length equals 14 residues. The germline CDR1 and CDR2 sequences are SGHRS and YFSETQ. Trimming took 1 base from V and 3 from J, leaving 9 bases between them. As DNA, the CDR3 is TGCGCCAGCAGCTTGCAGGGGAGAACAGATACGCAGTATTTT. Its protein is CASSLQGRTDTQYF. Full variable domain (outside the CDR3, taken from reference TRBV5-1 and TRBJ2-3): KAGVTQTPRYLIKTRGQQVTLSCSPISGHRSVSWYQQTPGQGLQFLFEYFSETQRNKGNFPGRFSGRQFSNSRSEMNVSTLELGDSALYLCASSLQGRTDTQYFGPGTRLTVL.

The CDR3, as DNA: TGCAGCGTTGCTGCCTTAGCGGGAGGGTCCGAGAGCTCCTACAATGAGCAGTTCTTC. Translation: CSVAALAGGSESSYNEQFF. The chain has TRBV29-1 and TRBJ2-1; 11 bases line up with TRBD2. V dropped 4 bases and J dropped 0; count of bases not matched to a gene: 14. Per germline, CDR1 SQVTM and CDR2 ANQGSEA. The CDR3 is 19 residues long.

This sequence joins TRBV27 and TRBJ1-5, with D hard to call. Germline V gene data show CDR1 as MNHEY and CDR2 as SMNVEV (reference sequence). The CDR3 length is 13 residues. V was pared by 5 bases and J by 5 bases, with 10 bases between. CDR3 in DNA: TGTGCCAGCAGTACAGCCGAGCATCAGCCCCAGCATTTT. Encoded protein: CASSTAEHQPQHF.

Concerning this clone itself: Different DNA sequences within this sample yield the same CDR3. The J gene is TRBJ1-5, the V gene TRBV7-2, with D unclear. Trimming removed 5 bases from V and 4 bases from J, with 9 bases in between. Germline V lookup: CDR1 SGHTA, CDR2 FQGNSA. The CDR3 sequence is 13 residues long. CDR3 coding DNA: TGTGCCAGCAGCCCCACGGGAAATCAGCCCCAGCATTTT. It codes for CASSPTGNQPQHF.

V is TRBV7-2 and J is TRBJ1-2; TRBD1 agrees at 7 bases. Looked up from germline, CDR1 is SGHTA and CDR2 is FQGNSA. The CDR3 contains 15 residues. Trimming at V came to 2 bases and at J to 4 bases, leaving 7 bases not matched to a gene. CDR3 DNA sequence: TGTGCCAGCAGCTTACAGGGGGACACGCTCTATGGCTACACCTTC. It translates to CASSLQGDTLYGYTF.

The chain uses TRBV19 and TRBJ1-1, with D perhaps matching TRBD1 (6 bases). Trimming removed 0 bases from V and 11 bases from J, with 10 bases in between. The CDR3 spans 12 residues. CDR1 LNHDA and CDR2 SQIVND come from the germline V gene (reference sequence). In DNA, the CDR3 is TGTGCCAGTAGTATAGATCAGGGGAAGGCTTTCTTT. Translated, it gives CASSIDQGKAFF.

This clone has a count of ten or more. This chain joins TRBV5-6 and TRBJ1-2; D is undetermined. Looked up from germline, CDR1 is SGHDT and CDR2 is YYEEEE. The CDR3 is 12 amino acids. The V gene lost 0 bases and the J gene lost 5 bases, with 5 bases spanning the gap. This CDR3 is CASSLDSYGYTF. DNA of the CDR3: TGTGCCAGCAGCTTGGACAGTTATGGCTACACCTTC.

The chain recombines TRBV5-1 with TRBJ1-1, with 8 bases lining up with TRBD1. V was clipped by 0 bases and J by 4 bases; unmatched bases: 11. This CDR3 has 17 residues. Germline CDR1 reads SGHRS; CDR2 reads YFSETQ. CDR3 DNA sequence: TGCGCCAGCAGCTTGGCCGGGACAGGCGCCATGGGCACTGAAGCTTTCTTT. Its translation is CASSLAGTGAMGTEAFF.

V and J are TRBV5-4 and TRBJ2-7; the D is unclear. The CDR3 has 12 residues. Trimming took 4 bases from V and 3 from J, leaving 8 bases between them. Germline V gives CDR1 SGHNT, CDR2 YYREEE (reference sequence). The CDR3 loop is CASSSDGYEQYV. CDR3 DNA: TGTGCCAGCAGCAGCGACGGCTACGAGCAGTACGTC.

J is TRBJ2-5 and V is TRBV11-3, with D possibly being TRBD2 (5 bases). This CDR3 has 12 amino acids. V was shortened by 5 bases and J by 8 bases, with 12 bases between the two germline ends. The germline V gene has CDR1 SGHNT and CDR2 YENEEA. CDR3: CASSRWTDTQYF. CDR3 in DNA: TGTGCCAGCAGCCGCTGGACTGATACCCAGTACTTC.